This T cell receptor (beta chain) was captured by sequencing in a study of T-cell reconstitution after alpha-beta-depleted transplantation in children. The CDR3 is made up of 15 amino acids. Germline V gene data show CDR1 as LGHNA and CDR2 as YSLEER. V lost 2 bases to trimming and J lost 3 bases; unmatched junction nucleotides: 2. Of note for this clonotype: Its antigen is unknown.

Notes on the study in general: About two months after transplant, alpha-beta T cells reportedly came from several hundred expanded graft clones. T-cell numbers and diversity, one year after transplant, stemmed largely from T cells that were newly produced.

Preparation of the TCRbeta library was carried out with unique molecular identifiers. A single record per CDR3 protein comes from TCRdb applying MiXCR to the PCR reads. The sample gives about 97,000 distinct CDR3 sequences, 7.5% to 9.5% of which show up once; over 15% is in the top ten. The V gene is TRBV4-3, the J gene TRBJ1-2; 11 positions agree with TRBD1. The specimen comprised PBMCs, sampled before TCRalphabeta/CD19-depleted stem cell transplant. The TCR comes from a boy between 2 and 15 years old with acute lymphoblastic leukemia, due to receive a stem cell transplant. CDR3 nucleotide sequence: TGCGCCAGCAGCCAATCGGGACAGGGGGACTATGGCTACACCTTC. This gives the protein CASSQSGQGDYGYTF.